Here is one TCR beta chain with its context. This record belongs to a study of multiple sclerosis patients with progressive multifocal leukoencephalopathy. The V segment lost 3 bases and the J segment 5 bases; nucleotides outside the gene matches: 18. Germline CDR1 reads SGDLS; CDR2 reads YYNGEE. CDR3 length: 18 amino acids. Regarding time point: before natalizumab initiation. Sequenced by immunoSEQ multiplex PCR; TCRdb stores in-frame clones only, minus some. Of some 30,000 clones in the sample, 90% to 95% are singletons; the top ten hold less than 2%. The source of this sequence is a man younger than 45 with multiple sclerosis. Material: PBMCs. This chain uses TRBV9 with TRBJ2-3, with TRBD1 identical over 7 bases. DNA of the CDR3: TGTGCCAGCAGCGAGGAACGGGGAAGAGGGGGCACCGGAGATACGCAGTATTTT. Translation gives CASSEERGRGGTGDTQYF.